This T cell receptor (beta chain) was recovered during a study of blood T cell repertoires in COVID-19 (dated by TCRdb to the early 2020s). Concerning the study at large: Samples from collaborators originated in the United States, Italy and Spain and spanned both the acute and convalescent phases of COVID-19. The prospective study material was composed of cDNA or gDNA derived from T cells, B-cell-depleted T cells, or PBMCs. The repertoires were made available in a free public database intended to serve as a resource for research on the immune response to SARS-CoV-2. Where HLA class I and class II types were available, the types were taken from metadata supplied by the sample provider, not from assay-based typing. Deeply sampled blood TCRbeta repertoires from subjects exposed to, actively infected with, or recovered from COVID-19 were included in the dataset. Sample metadata almost always included a de-identified subject ID, COVID-19 status, age in years and sex. The samples were drawn from the first 160 participants of the ongoing ImmuneRACE study and from 1,254 subjects provided by 6 global collaborators.

A remark on this clone: Its antigen has not been determined. No base quality values were provided; no much bigger clone lies one nucleotide off.

On the study overall, not on this receptor specifically: The amount of clinical and demographic metadata varied by source and participant and was provided uncurated.

Samples from volunteer blood donors who had recovered from COVID-19 were contributed by a second Seattle source. Each collaborating institution followed its own protocols to collect whole blood in K2EDTA tubes. For TCRbeta analysis, collaborators shipped samples in one of three forms: frozen whole blood, isolated PBMCs, or DNA extracted from either of those sample types. V and J are truncated by 6 bases and 3 bases respectively, leaving an intervening sequence of 13 bases. The CDR3 runs 14 amino acids, cysteine and phenylalanine included. Only the CDR3 part of the read is kept: 42 bases, read in frame from the first base. CDR1 and CDR2 (LNHDA, SQIVND) derive from the germline V gene (reference sequence). TCRbeta CDR3 regions were amplified from genomic DNA using the immunoSEQ Assay, a bias-controlled multiplex PCR. For the original study's pipeline: Nucleated cell counts per sample were estimated from amplification of reference gene primers within the assay. To quantify the absolute abundance of each unique TCRbeta CDR3 rearrangement, sequence reads were collapsed and filtered. For each sample, productive Simpson clonality was calculated as the square root of Simpson's diversity index across productive rearrangements. Drawn from immuneACCESS, this table holds only the in-frame rearrangements with V and J called that TCRdb kept. Clones are partly lost; checked studies trace under half to an unresolved V gene and leave the rest unexplained. V and J calls and clone size are as listed in that table; D and trimming were resolved from the DNA. Counted in this sample were 200,000 to 250,000 clones; approximately 85% of them appeared once. The top ten clones comprise 2.9% of the sample.

The sequenced sample consisted of peripheral blood. This TCR came from a man in his fifties or sixties who had recovered from COVID-19. The sequence links TRBV19 to TRBJ2-3, and the D gene may be TRBD2, 6 bases matching. The CDR3 amino acid sequence is: CASSAPGRTDTQYF. The DNA sequence follows: TGTGCCAGTAGCGCCCCAGGGAGGACAGATACGCAGTATTTT.